This T cell receptor beta chain is from a study of metastatic and nonmetastatic thyroid tumors. Thyroid surgery took place with no prior treatment in any patient. TCRdb recomputed clones from the PCR reads via MiXCR. The sample lists over 30,000 clones, roughly 29% occurring once. In its sample, this clone was seen many times. Germline lookup yields CDR1 DFQATT and CDR2 SNEGSKA (reference sequence). The germline V and J ends were trimmed by 7 bases and 0 bases, with 13 bases remaining between them. This CDR3 has 15 residues. This sequence was found in a female donor with papillary thyroid cancer or a benign thyroid nodule (not recorded which). Some clones in this sample may be carry-over from other donors' samples. The V gene is TRBV20-1, the J gene TRBJ1-6, with D perhaps TRBD1 (5 bases). Sample: blood. Here the CDR3 DNA reads TGCAGTGTGAGGCGGGGGGGCTCCTATAATTCACCCCTCCACTTT. Protein sequence: CSVRRGGSYNSPLHF.